This TCR beta chain derives from a study of shared T cell receptors in the human thymus. The assay was immunoSEQ multiplex PCR, and TCRdb's table has in-frame clones only and misses some. The sample records 500,000 to 750,000 clones, around nine tenths being singletons. The data also belong to a second study, concerning human thymus T cells.

The sequenced sample consisted of thymocytes. The source is a boy under two years old with a congenital heart defect.

CDR3 residues: CASSLTTGGSYEQYF. The CDR3 nucleotides are TGTGCCAGCAGCTTAACGACAGGGGGCAGCTACGAGCAGTACTTC. The chain couples TRBV6-5 to TRBJ2-7, with 10 bases lining up with TRBD1. Germline V gives CDR1 MNHEY, CDR2 SVGAGI. The V gene end was trimmed by 6 bases and the J gene end by 3 bases; junction bases not matched to a gene: 8. The CDR3 spans 15 residues.